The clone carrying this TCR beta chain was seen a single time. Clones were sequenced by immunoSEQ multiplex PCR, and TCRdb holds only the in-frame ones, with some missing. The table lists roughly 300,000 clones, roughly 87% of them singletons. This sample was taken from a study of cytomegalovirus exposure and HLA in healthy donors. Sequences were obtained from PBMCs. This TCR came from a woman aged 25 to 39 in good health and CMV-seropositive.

CDR3 in DNA: TGTGCCAGCACCCCCGGGGGGCGGCTGCAGTGGGGCTATGGCTACACCTTC. Protein: CASTPGGRLQWGYGYTF. The chain combines TRBV7-6 with TRBJ1-2; TRBD1 is a possible D gene (6 bases). Germline V lookup: CDR1 SGHVS, CDR2 FNYEAQ. This CDR3 is 17 amino acids long. Trimming left V 7 bases short and J 4 bases short, with 25 bases between.